This T cell receptor (beta chain) is from a study of blood T cell repertoires in COVID-19. Overall study context: Specimens from acute and convalescent COVID-19 originated in the United States, Italy and Spain. PBMCs, B-cell-depleted T cells, or T cells provided the cDNA or gDNA that made up the material.

Living in about two dozen US areas, the participants were between roughly 18 and 89 years of age. Two negative PCRs, clearance, or symptom resolution characterized the recovered Cohort 3 donors. Profiled with immunoSEQ multiplex PCR; TCRdb holds only in-frame clones, not every one. The table has about 380,000 clones, around 87% seen once. The CDR3 runs to 12 residues. Trimming stripped 5 bases from V and 1 base from J, with 6 bases between. Germline loops: CDR1 SNHLY, CDR2 FYNNEI. Sequences were obtained from PBMCs or T cells enriched from blood (not recorded which). This clonotype was sampled from a young man who had recovered from COVID-19. The rearrangement joins TRBV2 to TRBJ2-7; D remains unclear. In DNA, the CDR3 is TGTGCCAGCAGTTCCCAGTCCTACGAGCAGTACTTC. Its translation: CASSSQSYEQYF.